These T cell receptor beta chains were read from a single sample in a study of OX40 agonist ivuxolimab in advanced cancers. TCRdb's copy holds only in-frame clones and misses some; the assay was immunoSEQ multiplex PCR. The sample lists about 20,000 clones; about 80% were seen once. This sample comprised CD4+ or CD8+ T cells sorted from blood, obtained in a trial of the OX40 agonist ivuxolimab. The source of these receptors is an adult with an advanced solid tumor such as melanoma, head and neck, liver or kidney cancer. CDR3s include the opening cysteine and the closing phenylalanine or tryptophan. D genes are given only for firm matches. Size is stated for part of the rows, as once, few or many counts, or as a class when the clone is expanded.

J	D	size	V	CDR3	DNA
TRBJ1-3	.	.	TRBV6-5	CASSSGTLTSGNTIYF	TGTGCCAGCAGTTCTGGGACGCTGACTTCTGGAAACACCATATATTTT
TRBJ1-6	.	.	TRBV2	CASKGIPSSYNSPLHF	TGTGCCAGCAAGGGCATCCCGAGCTCCTATAATTCACCCCTCCACTTT
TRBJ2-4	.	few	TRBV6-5	CASSYSLGLSIQYF	TGTGCCAGCAGTTACTCGTTAGGGTTGAGCATTCAGTACTTC
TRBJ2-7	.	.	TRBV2	CASSEEEQYF	TGTGCCAGCAGTGAAGAAGAGCAGTACTTC
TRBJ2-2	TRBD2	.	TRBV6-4	CASSVAGTNTGELFF	TGTGCCAGCAGTGTAGCGGGGACGAACACCGGGGAGCTGTTTTTT
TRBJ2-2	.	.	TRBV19	CASSIWGTGELFF	TGTGCCAGTAGTATATGGGGAACCGGGGAGCTGTTTTTT
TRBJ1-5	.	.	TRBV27	CASSFGNQPQHF	TGTGCCAGCAGTTTTGGGAATCAGCCCCAGCATTTT
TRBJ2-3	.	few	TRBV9	CASSVSWDTQYF	TGTGCCAGCAGCGTTAGTTGGGATACGCAGTATTTT
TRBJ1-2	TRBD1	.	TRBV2	CASPGQGLFDYGYTF	TGTGCCAGCCCGGGACAGGGGTTGTTTGACTATGGCTACACCTTC
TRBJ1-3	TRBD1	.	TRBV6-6	CASSPGGVGNTIYF	TGTGCCAGCAGTCCAGGGGGCGTTGGAAACACCATATATTTT
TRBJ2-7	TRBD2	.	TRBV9	CASSVVGGTDYEQYF	TGTGCCAGCAGCGTAGTGGGGGGGACCGATTACGAGCAGTACTTC
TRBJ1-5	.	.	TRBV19	CASSPGTVYSNQPQHF	TGTGCCAGTAGTCCTGGGACCGTATATAGCAATCAGCCCCAGCATTTT
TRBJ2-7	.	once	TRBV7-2	CASKMGVAGDSYEQYF	TGTGCCAGCAAAATGGGCGTCGCAGGAGACTCCTACGAGCAGTACTTC
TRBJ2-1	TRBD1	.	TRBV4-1	CASSLAGQGAYNEQFF	TGCGCCAGCAGCCTCGCGGGACAGGGGGCATACAATGAGCAGTTCTTC
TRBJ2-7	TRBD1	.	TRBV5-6	CASSWGTGEYEQYF	TGTGCCAGCAGCTGGGGGACAGGGGAGTACGAGCAGTACTTC
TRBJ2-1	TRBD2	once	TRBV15	CATSSEIAGGRNEQFF	TGTGCCACCAGCAGTGAAATAGCGGGGGGGCGCAATGAGCAGTTCTTC
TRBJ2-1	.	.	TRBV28	CASSSPEAYVSYNEQFF	TGTGCCAGCAGCTCCCCTGAGGCCTACGTCTCCTACAATGAGCAGTTCTTC
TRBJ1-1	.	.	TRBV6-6	CASSYNGGEAFF	TGTGCCAGCAGTTACAACGGGGGTGAAGCTTTCTTT
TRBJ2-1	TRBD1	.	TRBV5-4	CASSRRQGAQYNEQFF	TGTGCCAGCAGCAGACGACAGGGGGCGCAATACAATGAGCAGTTCTTC
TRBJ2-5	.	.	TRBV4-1	CASSPEQETQYF	TGCGCCAGCAGCCCAGAGCAAGAGACCCAGTACTTC
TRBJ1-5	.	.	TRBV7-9	CASSSTNSNQPQHF	TGTGCCAGCAGCTCCACTAATAGCAATCAGCCCCAGCATTTT
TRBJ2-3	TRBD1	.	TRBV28	CASSLYQGAYTDTQYF	TGTGCCAGCAGTTTATATCAGGGGGCTTACACAGATACGCAGTATTTT
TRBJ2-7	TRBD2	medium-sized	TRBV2	CASSGGGRGGRYEQYF	TGTGCCAGCAGTGGAGGAGGGCGGGGGGGCCGGTACGAGCAGTACTTC
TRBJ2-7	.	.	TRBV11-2	CASSLTGTYSSYEQYF	TGTGCCAGCAGCTTGACCGGGACGTATAGCTCCTACGAGCAGTACTTC
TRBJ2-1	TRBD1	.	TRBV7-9	CASSLELGQSSYNEQFF	TGTGCCAGCAGCTTAGAGCTGGGACAGAGTTCCTACAATGAGCAGTTCTTC
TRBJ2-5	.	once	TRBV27	CASSSARGAEETQYF	TGTGCCAGCAGTTCCGCCAGGGGGGCGGAAGAGACCCAGTACTTC